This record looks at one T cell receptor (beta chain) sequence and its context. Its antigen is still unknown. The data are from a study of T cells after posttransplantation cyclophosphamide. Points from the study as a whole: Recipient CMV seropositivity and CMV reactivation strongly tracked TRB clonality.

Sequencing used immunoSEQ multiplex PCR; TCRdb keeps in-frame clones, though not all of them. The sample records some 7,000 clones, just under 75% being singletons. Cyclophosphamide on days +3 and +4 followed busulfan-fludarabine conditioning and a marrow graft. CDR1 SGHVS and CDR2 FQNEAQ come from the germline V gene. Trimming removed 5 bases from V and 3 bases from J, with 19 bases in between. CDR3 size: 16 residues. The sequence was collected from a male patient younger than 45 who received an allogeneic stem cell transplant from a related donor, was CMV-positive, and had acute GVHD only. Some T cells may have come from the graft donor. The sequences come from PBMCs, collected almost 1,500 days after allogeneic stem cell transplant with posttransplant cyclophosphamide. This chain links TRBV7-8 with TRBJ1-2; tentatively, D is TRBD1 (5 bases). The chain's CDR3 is CASSPPGPGGDYGYTF. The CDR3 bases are TGTGCCAGCAGCCCCCCAGGGCCCGGCGGAGACTATGGCTACACCTTC.